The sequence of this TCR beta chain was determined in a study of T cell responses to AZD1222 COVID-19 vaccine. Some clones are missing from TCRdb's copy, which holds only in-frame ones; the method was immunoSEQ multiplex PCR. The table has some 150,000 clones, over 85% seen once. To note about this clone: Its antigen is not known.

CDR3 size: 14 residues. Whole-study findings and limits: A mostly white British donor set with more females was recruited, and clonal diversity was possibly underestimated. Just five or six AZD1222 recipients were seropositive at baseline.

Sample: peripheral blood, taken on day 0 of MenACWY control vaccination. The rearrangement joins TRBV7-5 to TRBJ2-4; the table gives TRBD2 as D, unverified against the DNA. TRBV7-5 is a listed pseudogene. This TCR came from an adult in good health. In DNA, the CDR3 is TGTGTCAGAAGCTCGAGCCTTAGCGGAAGCATTCAGTACTTC. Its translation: CVRSSSLSGSIQYF.